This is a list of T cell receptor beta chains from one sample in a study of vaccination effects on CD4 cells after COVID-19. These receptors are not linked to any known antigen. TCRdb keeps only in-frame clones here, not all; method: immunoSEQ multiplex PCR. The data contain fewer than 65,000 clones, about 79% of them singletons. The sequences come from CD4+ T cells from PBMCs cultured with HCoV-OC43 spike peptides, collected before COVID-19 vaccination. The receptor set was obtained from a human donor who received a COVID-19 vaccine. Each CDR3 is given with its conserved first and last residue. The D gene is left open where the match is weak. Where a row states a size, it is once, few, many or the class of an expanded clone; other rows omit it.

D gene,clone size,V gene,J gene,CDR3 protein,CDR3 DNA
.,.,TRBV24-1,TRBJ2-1,CATSDSGLTYNEQFF,TGTGCCACCAGTGATTCCGGCTTAACCTACAATGAGCAGTTCTTC
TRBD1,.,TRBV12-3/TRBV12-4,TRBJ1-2,CASRTGAGGYTF,TGTGCCAGCAGAACAGGGGCGGGCGGCTACACCTTC
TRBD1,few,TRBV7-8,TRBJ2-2,CASSARQGAGELFF,TGTGCCAGCAGCGCCAGACAGGGTGCCGGGGAGCTGTTTTTT
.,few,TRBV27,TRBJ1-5,CASSAGRGNKPQHF,TGTGCCAGCAGTGCGGGGAGGGGGAACAAGCCCCAGCATTTT
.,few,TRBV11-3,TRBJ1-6,CASNRAPRDNSPLHF,TGTGCCAGTAACAGGGCCCCGCGGGACAATTCACCCCTCCACTTT
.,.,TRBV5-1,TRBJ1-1,CASSPPGHLNTEAFF,TGCGCCAGCAGCCCGCCGGGACACTTGAACACTGAAGCTTTCTTT
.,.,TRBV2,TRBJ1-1,CASSLIGNTEAFF,TGTGCCAGCAGTCTAATAGGGAACACTGAAGCTTTCTTT
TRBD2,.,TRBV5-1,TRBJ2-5,CASSPTTSGEETQYF,TGCGCCAGCAGCCCCACGACTAGCGGGGAAGAGACCCAGTACTTC
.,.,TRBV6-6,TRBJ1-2,CASRRTAAYGYTF,TGTGCCAGCAGGCGGACAGCCGCCTATGGCTACACCTTC
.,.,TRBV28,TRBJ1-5,CASSLGGNSNQPQHF,TGTGCCAGCAGTTTGGGGGGTAATAGCAATCAGCCCCAGCATTTT
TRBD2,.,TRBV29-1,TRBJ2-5,CSVGLAEKLQETQYF,TGCAGCGTGGGACTAGCGGAAAAGTTACAAGAGACCCAGTACTTC
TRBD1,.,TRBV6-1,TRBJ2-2,CASSEPVRGITGELFF,TGTGCCAGCAGTGAACCCGTCAGGGGGATTACCGGGGAGCTGTTTTTT
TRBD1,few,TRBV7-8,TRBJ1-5,CASSFTGGRQPQHF,TGTGCCAGCAGCTTCACAGGGGGTCGTCAGCCCCAGCATTTT
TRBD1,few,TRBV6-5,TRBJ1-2,CASREGAGWDGYTF,TGTGCCAGCAGGGAGGGGGCAGGCTGGGATGGCTACACCTTC
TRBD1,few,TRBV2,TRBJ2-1,CASSMDRDGQNEQFF,TGTGCCAGCAGTATGGACAGGGACGGTCAGAATGAGCAGTTCTTC
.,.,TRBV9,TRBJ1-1,CASSVEVTVTMNTEAFF,TGTGCCAGCAGCGTAGAGGTAACAGTTACTATGAACACTGAAGCTTTCTTT
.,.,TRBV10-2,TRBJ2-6,CASRPTGRGISGANVLTF,TGCGCCAGCAGACCGACAGGGAGGGGCATCTCTGGGGCCAACGTCCTGACTTTC
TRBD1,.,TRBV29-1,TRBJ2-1,CSVPGQGNEQFF,TGCAGCGTTCCCGGACAGGGGAATGAGCAGTTCTTC
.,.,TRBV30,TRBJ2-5,CAWSVLNKETQYF,TGTGCCTGGAGTGTACTTAATAAAGAGACCCAGTACTTC
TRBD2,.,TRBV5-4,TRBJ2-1,CASSYGLAGEQFF,TGTGCCAGCAGCTACGGACTAGCCGGCGAGCAGTTCTTC
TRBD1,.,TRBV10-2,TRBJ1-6,CASRVVTGGNSPLHF,TGCGCCAGCAGAGTTGTGACAGGGGGTAATTCACCCCTCCACTTT
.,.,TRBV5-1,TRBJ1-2,CASSFDTPYSDGYTF,TGCGCCAGCAGCTTTGACACCCCCTATAGTGATGGCTACACCTTC
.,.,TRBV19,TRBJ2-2,CASSTTTVGELFF,TGTGCCAGTAGTACCACGACAGTCGGGGAGCTGTTTTTT
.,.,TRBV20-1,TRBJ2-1,CSARAYNEQFF,TGCAGTGCCCGAGCCTACAATGAGCAGTTCTTC
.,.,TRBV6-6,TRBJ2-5,CASSYSAPGVATQYF,TGTGCCAGCAGTTACTCGGCTCCGGGTGTAGCGACCCAGTACTTC
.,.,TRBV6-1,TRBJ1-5,CASSGPGGRSNQPQHF,TGTGCCAGCAGTGGGCCGGGGGGGCGGTCCAATCAGCCCCAGCATTTT
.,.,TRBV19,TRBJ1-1,CASKTPGHYTEAFF,TGTGCCAGTAAAACTCCGGGACATTACACTGAAGCTTTCTTT
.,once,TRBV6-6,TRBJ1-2,CASSYPEGDVGYTF,TGTGCCAGCAGTTACCCCGAGGGGGATGTTGGCTACACCTTC
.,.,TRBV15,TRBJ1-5,CATSRDRVANQPQHF,TGTGCCACCAGCAGAGACCGGGTGGCCAATCAGCCCCAGCATTTT
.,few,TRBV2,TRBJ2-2,CASSFGQTGELFF,TGTGCCAGCAGTTTCGGACAAACCGGGGAGCTGTTTTTT
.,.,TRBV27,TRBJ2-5,CASSARLQETQYF,TGTGCCAGCAGTGCGAGACTACAAGAGACCCAGTACTTC
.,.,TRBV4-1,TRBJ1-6,CASSQVSGGDRNSPLHF,TGCGCCAGCAGCCAAGTATCCGGGGGGGACCGCAATTCACCCCTCCACTTT
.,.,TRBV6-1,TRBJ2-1,CASSAVRKTIDNEQFF,TGTGCCAGCAGTGCGGTAAGGAAAACCATTGACAATGAGCAGTTCTTC